These T cell receptor beta chains were read from a single sample in a study of blood T cells in healthy people across ages. One entry per CDR3 protein, called by TCRdb with MiXCR from the 5' RACE reads. The data contain hundreds of thousands of distinct CDR3 sequences, roughly half of them seen just once; the ten biggest clones take up approximately 13%. Sequenced: blood. The source is a woman older than 75 in good health. Each CDR3 is given with its conserved first and last residue. A D gene is named only where the DNA matches it firmly. Clone size, where shown, is once, few, many, or a class for clones that have expanded.

CDR3 DNA: TGTGCCAGCAGCCAAGGTGGACTAGCGGGTGTCGATGAGCAGTTCTTC
CDR3 protein: CASSQGGLAGVDEQFF
V gene: TRBV4-2
D gene: TRBD2
J gene: TRBJ2-1
clone size: -

CDR3 DNA: TGTGCCAGCAGTTTATTGACCGTCGGGGAGCTGTTTTTT
CDR3 protein: CASSLLTVGELFF
V gene: TRBV12-3/TRBV12-4
D gene: -
J gene: TRBJ2-2
clone size: few

CDR3 DNA: TGCAGCGTTGGGTTGGGCCGTTTAGCCAAAAACATTCAGTACTTC
CDR3 protein: CSVGLGRLAKNIQYF
V gene: TRBV29-1
D gene: -
J gene: TRBJ2-4
clone size: many

CDR3 DNA: TGTGCCAGCAGCCACGGGACAGGGGGGTACAATGAGCAGTTCTTC
CDR3 protein: CASSHGTGGYNEQFF
V gene: TRBV3-1
D gene: TRBD1
J gene: TRBJ2-1
clone size: -

CDR3 DNA: TGTGCCAGCAGCCAACGGACTAGCGGGGGAGCCAAAAACATTCAGTACTTC
CDR3 protein: CASSQRTSGGAKNIQYF
V gene: TRBV3-1
D gene: TRBD2
J gene: TRBJ2-4
clone size: -

CDR3 DNA: TGTGCCAGCAGTTCTTCTAGCAATCAGCCCCAGCATTTT
CDR3 protein: CASSSSSNQPQHF
V gene: TRBV12-3/TRBV12-4
D gene: -
J gene: TRBJ1-5
clone size: few

CDR3 DNA: TGTGCCAGCACCCGGGGGGCAGCCTTGAATTCACCCCTCCACTTT
CDR3 protein: CASTRGAALNSPLHF
V gene: TRBV27
D gene: -
J gene: TRBJ1-6
clone size: many

CDR3 DNA: TGCAGTTTCCCCGAGGGCGGGGGAGACATTCAGTACTTC
CDR3 protein: CSFPEGGGDIQYF
V gene: TRBV20-1
D gene: TRBD2
J gene: TRBJ2-4
clone size: -

CDR3 DNA: TGTGCCAGCTCACCGGGACTATCGAAAAACATTCGGTACTTC
CDR3 protein: CASSPGLSKNIRYF
V gene: TRBV18
D gene: TRBD2
J gene: TRBJ2-5
clone size: -

CDR3 DNA: TGTGCCAGCAGTACAGTGTATGGCACAGATACGCAGTATTTT
CDR3 protein: CASSTVYGTDTQYF
V gene: TRBV27
D gene: -
J gene: TRBJ2-3
clone size: many

CDR3 DNA: TGTGCCAGCAGCTCGACAGCTATGAACGCTGAAGCTTTCTTT
CDR3 protein: CASSSTAMNAEAFF
V gene: TRBV7-2
D gene: -
J gene: TRBJ1-1
clone size: -

CDR3 DNA: TGCAGCGTCCGCGGACTAGCGGGGGGTGGATCAGATACGCAGTATTTT
CDR3 protein: CSVRGLAGGGSDTQYF
V gene: TRBV29-1
D gene: TRBD2
J gene: TRBJ2-3
clone size: -

CDR3 DNA: TGCAGTGCTAGAGACCTCCGCGGGGATTTCTACAATGAGCAGTTCTTC
CDR3 protein: CSARDLRGDFYNEQFF
V gene: TRBV20-1
D gene: -
J gene: TRBJ2-1
clone size: -

CDR3 DNA: TGCAGCGCAATAAGGGGAAATGAGCAGTTCTTC
CDR3 protein: CSAIRGNEQFF
V gene: TRBV29-1
D gene: -
J gene: TRBJ2-1
clone size: many

CDR3 DNA: TGTGCCAGCAGTTACTCGAGGACTAGCCGAACCGGGGAGCTGTTTTTT
CDR3 protein: CASSYSRTSRTGELFF
V gene: TRBV6-6
D gene: TRBD2
J gene: TRBJ2-2
clone size: many

CDR3 DNA: TGTGCCAGCAGTGCACATCTAGCGGACCTTTACAATGAGCAGTTCTTC
CDR3 protein: CASSAHLADLYNEQFF
V gene: TRBV6-1
D gene: TRBD2
J gene: TRBJ2-1
clone size: -

CDR3 DNA: TGCAGCGTTGGGGTAGGAGACTCCGAGCAGTACTTC
CDR3 protein: CSVGVGDSEQYF
V gene: TRBV29-1
D gene: -
J gene: TRBJ2-7
clone size: -

CDR3 DNA: TGCGCCAGCAGCCATGTCCGGGGACCGAAAGAGACCCAGTACTTC
CDR3 protein: CASSHVRGPKETQYF
V gene: TRBV5-1
D gene: -
J gene: TRBJ2-5
clone size: -

CDR3 DNA: TGCGCCAGCAGGCAGGTAGCAACTAATGAAAAACTGTTTTTT
CDR3 protein: CASRQVATNEKLFF
V gene: TRBV5-1
D gene: -
J gene: TRBJ1-4
clone size: once

CDR3 DNA: TGTGCCAGCAGCCCGGACCGTCCGAGCTACAATGAGCAGTTCTTC
CDR3 protein: CASSPDRPSYNEQFF
V gene: TRBV7-9
D gene: -
J gene: TRBJ2-1
clone size: many

CDR3 DNA: TGTGCCACCAGTGATTTGCCCGACGGATACACAGATACGCAGTATTTT
CDR3 protein: CATSDLPDGYTDTQYF
V gene: TRBV24-1
D gene: -
J gene: TRBJ2-3
clone size: many

CDR3 DNA: TGTGCCGGTAGTGGTGGGGGGAGTGGGGACACTGAAGCTTTCTTT
CDR3 protein: CAGSGGGSGDTEAFF
V gene: TRBV6-6
D gene: -
J gene: TRBJ1-1
clone size: -

CDR3 DNA: TGCGCCGGCAGCAACCTAGCGGGAGTTCCCGGGGAGCTGTTTTTT
CDR3 protein: CAGSNLAGVPGELFF
V gene: TRBV5-1
D gene: TRBD2
J gene: TRBJ2-2
clone size: -

CDR3 DNA: TGTGCCAGCAGCTTAATACGGGACAGGAATTCACCCCTCCACTTT
CDR3 protein: CASSLIRDRNSPLHF
V gene: TRBV7-2
D gene: TRBD1
J gene: TRBJ1-6
clone size: many

CDR3 DNA: TGTGCCAGCAGCCAAGATAAGAGGACAGACAGGGGGCAGGGGAACATTCAGTACTTC
CDR3 protein: CASSQDKRTDRGQGNIQYF
V gene: TRBV4-2
D gene: TRBD1
J gene: TRBJ2-4
clone size: many

CDR3 DNA: TGTGCCAGCAGCAAGGGTACTTTTAGCAATCAGCCCCAGCATTTT
CDR3 protein: CASSKGTFSNQPQHF
V gene: TRBV3-1
D gene: -
J gene: TRBJ1-5
clone size: -

CDR3 DNA: TGTGCCACCGTCCGGACAGCAGGAACCGGGGAGCTGTTTTTT
CDR3 protein: CATVRTAGTGELFF
V gene: TRBV6-2/TRBV6-3
D gene: -
J gene: TRBJ2-2
clone size: few

CDR3 DNA: TGCAGTGCTCAAGGGGGGGGCGCTGAAGCTTTCTTT
CDR3 protein: CSAQGGGAEAFF
V gene: TRBV20-1
D gene: -
J gene: TRBJ1-1
clone size: few

CDR3 DNA: TGCAGTGCCCCCCCTTGGAACAGGGAGGGCCTCAATGGGCAGTTCTTC
CDR3 protein: CSAPPWNREGLNGQFF
V gene: TRBV20-1
D gene: -
J gene: TRBJ2-1
clone size: -

CDR3 DNA: TGTGCCAGCAGCCCCGGAAGACTAGCGGGGATCACAGATACGCAGTATTTT
CDR3 protein: CASSPGRLAGITDTQYF
V gene: TRBV7-9
D gene: TRBD2
J gene: TRBJ2-3
clone size: many

CDR3 DNA: TGTGCCATCACCTCGGGACAGGGGGCGCGAGGCACTGAAGCTTTCTTT
CDR3 protein: CAITSGQGARGTEAFF
V gene: TRBV10-3
D gene: TRBD1
J gene: TRBJ1-1
clone size: few

CDR3 DNA: TGCAGTGCTAGAGATGAGGGAATCCAAGAGACCCAGTACTTC
CDR3 protein: CSARDEGIQETQYF
V gene: TRBV20-1
D gene: -
J gene: TRBJ2-5
clone size: -

CDR3 DNA: TGTGCCAGCAGTTTTCCGGTTTCAGATACGCAGTATTTT
CDR3 protein: CASSFPVSDTQYF
V gene: TRBV12-3/TRBV12-4
D gene: -
J gene: TRBJ2-3
clone size: -

CDR3 DNA: TGTGCCAGCAGTCAAGGGGCTGGGACACTCTACAGAGAGCAGTTCTTC
CDR3 protein: CASSQGAGTLYREQFF
V gene: TRBV14
D gene: -
J gene: TRBJ2-1
clone size: -

CDR3 DNA: TGTGCCAGCTCGAGCGGGGGCCCTCCCAATGAGCAGTTCTTC
CDR3 protein: CASSSGGPPNEQFF
V gene: TRBV18
D gene: TRBD2
J gene: TRBJ2-1
clone size: many

CDR3 DNA: TGTGCCAGCAGCGTAGAGCCCACTGTGCTGGGGGACGAGCAGTACTTC
CDR3 protein: CASSVEPTVLGDEQYF
V gene: TRBV9
D gene: -
J gene: TRBJ2-7
clone size: -

CDR3 DNA: TGCGCCAGCAGCTTTACAGGGGGAACGAGCACCGGGGAGCTGTTTTTT
CDR3 protein: CASSFTGGTSTGELFF
V gene: TRBV5-1
D gene: TRBD1
J gene: TRBJ2-2
clone size: -

CDR3 DNA: TGTGCCAGCAGCCCCGGGCCCTACCTATCCTACACAGATACGCAGTATTTT
CDR3 protein: CASSPGPYLSYTDTQYF
V gene: TRBV5-5
D gene: -
J gene: TRBJ2-3
clone size: many

CDR3 DNA: TGTGCCAGCAGTTTATTCGGTTTCGGGACAGCCAATAATTCACCCCTCCACTTT
CDR3 protein: CASSLFGFGTANNSPLHF
V gene: TRBV28
D gene: TRBD1
J gene: TRBJ1-6
clone size: -

CDR3 DNA: TGTGCCAGCAGTTTGGGCGGGGGCGGTCTAAGGAACACTGAAGCTTTCTTT
CDR3 protein: CASSLGGGGLRNTEAFF
V gene: TRBV28
D gene: -
J gene: TRBJ1-1
clone size: many

CDR3 DNA: TGTGCCAGCAGACAGGGGGCAAGCAATCAGCCCCAGCATTTT
CDR3 protein: CASRQGASNQPQHF
V gene: TRBV27
D gene: TRBD1
J gene: TRBJ1-5
clone size: -